Following are 29 T cell receptor beta chains from one sample sequenced in a study of response to subunit inactivated influenza vaccine. TCRdb re-called the RT-PCR reads with MiXCR, one entry per CDR3 protein. The data contain under 750,000 distinct CDR3 sequences, approximately 10% of them singletons. The sequencing used PBMCs from blood, collected on the day of vaccination. The source of these receptors is a man aged 50 to 59 who received an inactivated influenza vaccine.

This clonotype showed up just a few times. The CDR3, as DNA: TGTGCCAGCAGCTTAGGTCCGGACTACCACTACGAGCAGTACTTC. This codes for CASSLGPDYHYEQYF. The gene calls are TRBV7-2 and TRBJ2-7, with D tentatively TRBD2 (6 bases). V lost 1 base and J lost 3, with 13 bases in between. Germline CDR1 and CDR2: SGHTA and FQGNSA. The CDR3 sequence is 15 residues long.

Notes on this clonotype: At one end the junction does not follow the germline gene, possibly because of a read error. The chain joins TRBV24-1 to TRBJ2-3; TRBD2 agrees at 8 bases. Germline V gene data show CDR1 as KGHDR and CDR2 as SFDVKD. This CDR3 spans 14 amino acids. CDR3 DNA sequence: TGTGCCACCAGGAAGGCGGGAGGAGGAGATAAGCAGTATTTT. As protein: CATRKAGGGDKQYF.

This clonotype was observed a few times. The rearrangement uses TRBV10-3 and TRBJ2-3, with TRBD1 as a possible D gene (5 bases). CDR3 length: 14 residues. Germline values: CDR1 ENHRY, CDR2 SYGVKD. Trimming removed 8 bases from V and 0 bases from J, with 12 bases in between. Written as DNA, the CDR3 is TGTGCCATCCAACAGGATCCTAGCACAGATACGCAGTATTTT. This translates into CAIQQDPSTDTQYF.

The CDR3 DNA sequence: TGTGCCAGCAGTGGCGAGACTAGCGGGGAGACCCAGTACTTC. Its translation: CASSGETSGETQYF. This rearrangement joins TRBV6-2 or TRBV6-3 to TRBJ2-5; 10 bases align to TRBD2. This CDR3 comprises 14 residues. Per germline, CDR1 MNHEY and CDR2 SVGEGT. The V and J ends lost 5 bases and 5 bases, in that order; junction bases with no gene match: 5.

The V call is TRBV5-1, the J call TRBJ1-1; D unresolved. Trimming stripped 5 bases from V and 3 bases from J, with 14 bases between. Germline-derived CDR1 and CDR2 are SGHRS and YFSETQ. This CDR3 comprises 14 residues. CDR3 nucleotides: TGCGCCAGCAGACAGCTTCTGTCGGACACTGAAGCTTTCTTT. Translation gives CASRQLLSDTEAFF.

This clonotype was observed a few times. V gene TRBV2 combines with J gene TRBJ2-7; 8 bases match TRBD1. V shed 5 bases and J 6 bases; nucleotides not matched to a gene: 9. This CDR3 has 14 amino acids. Germline loops: CDR1 SNHLY, CDR2 FYNNEI. This CDR3 is CASSPRDRPAEQYF. CDR3 DNA: TGTGCCAGCAGTCCCCGGGACAGGCCTGCCGAGCAGTACTTC.

The J gene is TRBJ2-1, the V gene TRBV24-1; 8 positions agree with TRBD1. V lost 4 bases and J lost 8; bases outside the gene matches: 9. The CDR3 totals 15 residues. The germline CDR1 and CDR2 sequences are KGHDR and SFDVKD. In DNA form, the CDR3 reads TGTGCCACCAGTGACCATAGGACAGGGTTGGATGAGCAGTTCTTC. It is translated as CATSDHRTGLDEQFF.

The V and J genes are TRBV19 and TRBJ2-2; 8 nucleotides align to TRBD1. V lost 10 bases to trimming and J lost 7 bases; unmatched junction nucleotides: 11. The germline V gene has CDR1 LNHDA and CDR2 SQIVND (reference sequence). This CDR3 has 14 amino acids. CDR3 residues: CATEDRAIIGELFF. The CDR3 DNA reads TGTGCCACCGAGGACAGGGCGATCATCGGGGAGCTGTTTTTT.

The chain uses TRBV20-1 and TRBJ2-1; 7 bases align to TRBD1. Per the germline V gene, CDR1 is DFQATT and CDR2 is SNEGSKA (reference sequence). CDR3 length: 17 amino acids. V gave up 0 bases and J gave up 2 bases; unmatched junction bases: 10. The CDR3 sequence: CSARDPSAGQAYNEQFF. CDR3 in DNA: TGCAGTGCTAGAGATCCTTCCGCAGGACAGGCCTACAATGAGCAGTTCTTC.

The gene calls are TRBV7-2 and TRBJ1-1; possible D gene TRBD1, 5 bases. Germline V gene data show CDR1 as SGHTA and CDR2 as FQGNSA. This CDR3 spans 14 amino acids. Trimming took 5 bases from V and 5 from J, leaving 15 bases between them. CDR3 residues: CASSAHSRGTEAFF. As DNA, the CDR3 is TGTGCCAGCAGCGCTCACAGCCGGGGGACTGAAGCTTTCTTT.

The rearrangement links TRBV5-1 to TRBJ2-5; D could derive from TRBD1 or TRBD2 (5 bases each). V shed 4 bases and J shed 4 bases, with 17 bases lying between them. The CDR3 is 15 amino acids. CDR1 is SGHRS and CDR2 is YFSETQ in the germline V gene. The CDR3 DNA reads as TGCGCCAGCAGCCCTGGTCCGGGACCATCAGAGACCCAGTACTTC. Protein: CASSPGPGPSETQYF.

This chain links TRBV4-3 with TRBJ2-5, with a weak D call TRBD1 (6 bases). Trimming left V 4 bases short and J 1 base short, with 16 bases between. Looked up from germline, CDR1 is LGHNA and CDR2 is YSLEER. The CDR3 is 16 residues long. The CDR3 loop is CASSRSQGPTQETQYF. CDR3 in DNA: TGCGCCAGCAGCCGCTCACAGGGCCCAACCCAAGAGACCCAGTACTTC.

This clonotype has more than one count but fewer than ten. The chain recombines TRBV5-1 with TRBJ2-7, with TRBD1 as a possible D gene (6 bases). CDR1 and CDR2 from the germline V gene are SGHRS and YFSETQ. This CDR3 is built from 14 residues. The V gene lost 0 bases and the J gene lost 6 bases, with 13 bases spanning the gap. Here the CDR3 DNA reads TGCGCCAGCAGCTTGGAGGTCGCCAGGGGCGAGCAGTACTTC. Translated, it gives CASSLEVARGEQYF.

This clonotype was observed a few times. This sequence joins TRBV7-9 and TRBJ2-2; no clear D gene. The ends were cut back, 6 bases at V and 2 bases at J, with 10 bases in the middle. The CDR3 spans 14 residues. CDR1 is SEHNR, CDR2 FQNEAQ, per germline (reference sequence). In DNA form, the CDR3 reads TGTGCCAGCAGTTGGTGGGTTAACACCGGGGAGCTGTTTTTT. Amino acid sequence: CASSWWVNTGELFF.

The sample holds a few counts of this clonotype. The V gene is TRBV6-6, the J gene TRBJ1-5; D is ambiguous. Germline CDR1 is MNHNY and CDR2 is SVGAGI (reference sequence). V gave up 6 bases and J gave up 2 bases, with 5 bases separating them. The CDR3 is 12 residues long. In DNA form, the CDR3 reads TGTGCCAGCAGCCACCGCAATCAGCCCCAGCATTTT. This gives the protein CASSHRNQPQHF.

J is TRBJ2-2 and V is TRBV7-3; perhaps D is TRBD1 or TRBD2 (5 bases each). Germline V gives CDR1 SGHTA, CDR2 FQGTGA. The CDR3 extends over 16 amino acids. V gave up 2 bases and J gave up 1 base, with 11 bases separating them. The CDR3 here is CASSLGGGLNTGELFF. As DNA, the CDR3 is TGTGCCAGCAGCTTAGGTGGGGGATTGAACACCGGGGAGCTGTTTTTT.

V and J are TRBV4-2 and TRBJ2-1; 9 nucleotides agree with TRBD2. There are 17 residues in the CDR3. V gave up 4 bases and J gave up 4 bases; unmatched junction bases: 11. Per germline, CDR1 LGHNA and CDR2 YNFKEQ. CDR3 DNA sequence: TGTGCCAGCAGCCCCCGACTAGCGGACGGCGCTTACAATGAGCAGTTCTTC. This encodes CASSPRLADGAYNEQFF.

As regards this clonotype: This sequence may be a read error, since a much larger clone differs from it by one base. This CDR3 is CANSSRGSTDTQYF. Written as DNA, the CDR3 is TGTGCCAACAGTTCTAGGGGGAGCACAGATACGCAGTATTTT. The genes are TRBV6-5 and TRBJ2-3; D possibly corresponds to TRBD1 (6 bases). This CDR3 region has 14 residues. Germline V gene lookup returns CDR1 MNHEY and CDR2 SVGAGI.

The chain is built from TRBV5-1 and TRBJ2-2, with a tentative D call TRBD1 (5 bases). V lost 3 bases and J lost 0, with 9 bases in between. The CDR3 contains 15 residues. Germline CDR1 SGHRS, CDR2 YFSETQ. The CDR3 loop is CASSSRVANTGELFF. The CDR3, as DNA: TGCGCCAGCAGCTCCAGGGTTGCGAACACCGGGGAGCTGTTTTTT. The full variable domain, with the rest looked up from reference TRBV5-1 and TRBJ2-2, is KAGVTQTPRYLIKTRGQQVTLSCSPISGHRSVSWYQQTPGQGLQFLFEYFSETQRNKGNFPGRFSGRQFSNSRSEMNVSTLELGDSALYLCASSSRVANTGELFFGEGSRLTVL.

The J gene is TRBJ1-1, the V gene TRBV5-1, with 7 bases lining up with TRBD1. The junction had 3 bases not matched to a gene; V was cut back by 2 bases and J by 11 bases. Germline loops: CDR1 SGHRS, CDR2 YFSETQ. The CDR3 is 11 amino acids. Here the CDR3 DNA reads TGCGCCAGCAGCTTCGACAGGGAGGCTTTCTTT. This codes for CASSFDREAFF.

In the case of this clonotype: A much larger clone lies one base from this, so it may be a read error. The chain couples TRBV5-1 to TRBJ2-1; possibly TRBD1 for D (5 bases). This CDR3 has 15 amino acids. Looked up from germline, CDR1 is SGHRS and CDR2 is YFSETQ. V was cut by 0 bases and J by 1 base, with 8 bases left in between. The CDR3 nucleotides read TGCGCCAGCAGCTTGGAGACAGAGTCCTACAATGAGCAGTTCTTC. Its protein is CASSLETESYNEQFF.

The chain combines TRBV5-1 with TRBJ2-2; D remains ambiguous. The CDR3 is 14 amino acids. The germline gives CDR1 SGHRS, CDR2 YFSETQ. Trimming stripped 2 bases from V and 3 bases from J, with 8 bases between. This chain's CDR3 is CASSFARDTGELFF. The CDR3 DNA follows: TGCGCCAGCAGCTTTGCCAGAGACACCGGGGAGCTGTTTTTT.

This clonotype appeared many times. The chain uses TRBV6-2 or TRBV6-3 and TRBJ2-7; 9 bases line up with TRBD2. V was pared by 4 bases and J by 3 bases, with 7 bases of the junction left unmatched. The germline V gene encodes CDR1 MNHEY and CDR2 SVGEGT. CDR3 length equals 15 residues. The CDR3 protein is CASSSLAGSFYEQYF. The CDR3, as DNA: TGTGCCAGCAGTTCCCTAGCGGGATCGTTCTACGAGCAGTACTTC.

This chain connects TRBV10-3 to TRBJ2-5; D not resolved. This CDR3 has 14 amino acids. The germline V gene encodes CDR1 ENHRY and CDR2 SYGVKD. V gave up 6 bases and J gave up 0 bases, with 11 bases separating them. CDR3 loop: CAIRMDGYQETQYF. The CDR3 DNA reads as TGTGCCATCAGGATGGACGGGTACCAAGAGACCCAGTACTTC.

The chain combines TRBV11-2 with TRBJ2-3; D not certain. The CDR3 covers 14 residues. The germline CDR1 and CDR2 sequences are SGHAT and FQNNGV. Trimming removed 5 bases from V and 8 bases from J, with 17 bases in between. CDR3 protein: CASSTSRAAGTQYF. The CDR3 DNA sequence: TGTGCCAGCAGCACCAGTCGTGCTGCAGGTACGCAGTATTTT.

The gene calls are TRBV5-1 and TRBJ2-1, with 14 bases matching TRBD2. Trimming at V came to 5 bases and at J to 7 bases, leaving 11 bases not matched to a gene. The CDR3 totals 17 residues. Germline V gives CDR1 SGHRS, CDR2 YFSETQ. The CDR3 bases are TGCGCCAGCAGGTATACACCGGGACTAGCGGGGGAGAATGAGCAGTTCTTC. It specifies CASRYTPGLAGENEQFF.

J is TRBJ2-2 and V is TRBV12-3 or TRBV12-4; D is undetermined. V was pared by 6 bases and J by 4 bases, with 27 bases between. The CDR3 length is 19 residues. The CDR3 here is CASRGTGPGLLKGTGELFF. The CDR3 nucleotides read TGTGCCAGCAGGGGAACCGGGCCTGGGCTTCTAAAGGGCACCGGGGAGCTGTTTTTT.

This clonotype was recorded at least ten times. The genes are TRBV5-1 and TRBJ2-3; weak D call: TRBD1 (5 bases). There are 15 residues in the CDR3. With 0 bases removed from V and 2 bases from J, the gap between germline ends came to 10 bases. CDR1 is SGHRS and CDR2 is YFSETQ in the germline V gene. CDR3: CASSLGGANTDTQYF. The CDR3 bases are TGCGCCAGCAGCTTGGGGGGCGCCAACACAGATACGCAGTATTTT. Full variable domain (outside the CDR3, taken from reference TRBV5-1 and TRBJ2-3): KAGVTQTPRYLIKTRGQQVTLSCSPISGHRSVSWYQQTPGQGLQFLFEYFSETQRNKGNFPGRFSGRQFSNSRSEMNVSTLELGDSALYLCASSLGGANTDTQYFGPGTRLTVL.

This clonotype has a count of ten or more. One end of the junction does not line up with germline, which may come from a read error. V is TRBV5-1 and J is TRBJ2-2; no clear D gene. The V gene's germline CDR1 is SGHRS and CDR2 YFSETQ. CDR3 length: 14 residues. The CDR3 DNA sequence: TGTGCCAGCAGTTTATTGGGGAACACCGGGGAGCTGTTTTTT. As protein: CASSLLGNTGELFF.